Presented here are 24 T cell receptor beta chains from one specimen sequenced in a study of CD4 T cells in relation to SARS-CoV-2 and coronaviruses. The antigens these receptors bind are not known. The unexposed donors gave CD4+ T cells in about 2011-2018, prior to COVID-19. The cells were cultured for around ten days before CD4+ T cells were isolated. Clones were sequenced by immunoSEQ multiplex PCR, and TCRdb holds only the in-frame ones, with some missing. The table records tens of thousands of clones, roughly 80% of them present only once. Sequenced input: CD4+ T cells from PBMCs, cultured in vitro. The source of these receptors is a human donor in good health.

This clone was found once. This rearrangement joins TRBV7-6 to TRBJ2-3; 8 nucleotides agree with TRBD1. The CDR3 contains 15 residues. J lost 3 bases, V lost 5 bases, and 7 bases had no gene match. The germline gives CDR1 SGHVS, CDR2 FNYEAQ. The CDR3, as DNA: TGTGCCAGCAGCGGGAGACAGGGGACGACAGATACGCAGTATTTT. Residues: CASSGRQGTTDTQYF.

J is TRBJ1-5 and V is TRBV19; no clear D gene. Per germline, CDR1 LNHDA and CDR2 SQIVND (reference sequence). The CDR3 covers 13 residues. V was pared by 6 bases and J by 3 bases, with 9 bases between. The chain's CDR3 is CASSPGLNQPQHF. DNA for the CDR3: TGTGCCAGTAGCCCGGGCCTCAATCAGCCCCAGCATTTT.

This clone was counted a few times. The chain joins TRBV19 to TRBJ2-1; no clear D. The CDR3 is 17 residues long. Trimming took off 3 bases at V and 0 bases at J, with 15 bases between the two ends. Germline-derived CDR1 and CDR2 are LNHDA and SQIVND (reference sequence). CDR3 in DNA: TGTGCCAGTAGTATTAATGGGCAGGCAAGCTCCTACAATGAGCAGTTCTTC. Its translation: CASSINGQASSYNEQFF.

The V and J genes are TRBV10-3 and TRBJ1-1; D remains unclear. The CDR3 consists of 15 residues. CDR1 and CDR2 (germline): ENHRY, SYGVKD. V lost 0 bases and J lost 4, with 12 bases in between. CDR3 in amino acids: CAISESLRGSTEAFF. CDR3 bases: TGTGCCATCAGTGAGTCGTTGAGAGGTTCCACTGAAGCTTTCTTT.

The chain's CDR3 is CASSERSSVYGELFF. CDR3 in DNA: TGTGCCAGCAGTGAACGGTCTAGTGTCTATGGGGAGCTGTTTTTT. V is TRBV6-1 and J is TRBJ2-2; D gene uncertain. Germline V gene data show CDR1 as MNHNS and CDR2 as SASEGT. The CDR3 is 15 residues long. Trimming left V 2 bases short and J 8 bases short, with 15 bases between.

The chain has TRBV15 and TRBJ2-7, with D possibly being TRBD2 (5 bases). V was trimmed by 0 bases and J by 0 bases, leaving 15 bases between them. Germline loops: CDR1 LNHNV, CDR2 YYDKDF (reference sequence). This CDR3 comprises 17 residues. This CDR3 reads CATSRDRISGYSYEQYF. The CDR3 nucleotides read TGTGCCACCAGCAGAGATCGGATAAGCGGCTACTCCTACGAGCAGTACTTC. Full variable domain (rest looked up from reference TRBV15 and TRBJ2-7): DAMVIQNPRYQVTQFGKPVTLSCSQTLNHNVMYWYQQKSSQAPKLLFHYYDKDFNNEADTPDNFQSRRPNTSFCFLDIRSPGLGDTAMYLCATSRDRISGYSYEQYFGPGTRLTVT.

The CDR3 DNA sequence: TGTGCCAGCAGTCCAAACCAGGGATACCAAGAGACCCAGTACTTC. Translation: CASSPNQGYQETQYF. The chain links TRBV6-5 to TRBJ2-5; D perhaps matches TRBD1 (5 bases). Germline V CDR1 and CDR2: MNHEY, SVGAGI. V was clipped by 5 bases and J by 0 bases, with 13 bases between them. The CDR3 spans 15 residues.

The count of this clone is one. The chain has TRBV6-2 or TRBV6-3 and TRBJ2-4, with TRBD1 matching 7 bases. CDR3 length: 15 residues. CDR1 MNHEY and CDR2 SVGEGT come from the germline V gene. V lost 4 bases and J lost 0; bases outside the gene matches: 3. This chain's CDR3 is CASSWTGLAKNIQYF. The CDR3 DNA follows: TGTGCCAGCAGTTGGACAGGACTAGCCAAAAACATTCAGTACTTC.

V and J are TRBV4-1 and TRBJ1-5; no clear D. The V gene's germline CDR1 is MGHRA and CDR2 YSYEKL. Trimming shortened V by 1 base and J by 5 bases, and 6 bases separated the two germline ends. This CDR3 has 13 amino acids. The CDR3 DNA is TGCGCCAGCAGCCAAGTGTTCGATCAGCCCCAGCATTTT. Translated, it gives CASSQVFDQPQHF.

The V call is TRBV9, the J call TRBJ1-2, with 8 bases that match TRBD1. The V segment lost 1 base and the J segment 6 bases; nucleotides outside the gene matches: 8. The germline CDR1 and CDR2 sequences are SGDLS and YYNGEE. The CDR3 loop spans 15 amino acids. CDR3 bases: TGTGCCAGCAGCGTATTTAGGGACAGGAAAGATGGCTACACCTTC. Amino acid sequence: CASSVFRDRKDGYTF.

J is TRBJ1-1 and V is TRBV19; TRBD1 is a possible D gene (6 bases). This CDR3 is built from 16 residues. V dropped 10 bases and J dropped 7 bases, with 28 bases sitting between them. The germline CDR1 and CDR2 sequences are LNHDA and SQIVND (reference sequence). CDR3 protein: CATSRTGSLRGYEAFF. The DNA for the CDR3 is TGTGCCACCTCCCGTACAGGGTCCCTAAGGGGGTATGAAGCTTTCTTT.

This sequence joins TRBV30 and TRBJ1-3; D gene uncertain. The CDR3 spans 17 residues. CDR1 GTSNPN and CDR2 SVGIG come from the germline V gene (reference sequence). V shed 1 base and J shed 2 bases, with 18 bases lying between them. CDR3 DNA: TGTGCCTGGAGTGATCTTCGTGGAGGGTCCACTGGAAACACCATATATTTT. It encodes CAWSDLRGGSTGNTIYF.

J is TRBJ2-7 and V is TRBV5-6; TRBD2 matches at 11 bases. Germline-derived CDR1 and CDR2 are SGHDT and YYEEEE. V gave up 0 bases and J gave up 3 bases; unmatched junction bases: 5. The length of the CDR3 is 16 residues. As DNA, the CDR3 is TGTGCCAGCAGCTTGGGGGGACTAGCGGTTATCTACGAGCAGTACTTC. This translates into CASSLGGLAVIYEQYF.

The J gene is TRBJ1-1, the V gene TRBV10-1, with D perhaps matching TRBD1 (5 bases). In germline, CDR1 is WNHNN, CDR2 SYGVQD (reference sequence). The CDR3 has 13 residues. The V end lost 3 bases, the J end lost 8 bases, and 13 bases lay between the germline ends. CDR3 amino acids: CASSDGTVGEAFF. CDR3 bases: TGCGCCAGCAGTGATGGGACCGTAGGGGAAGCTTTCTTT.

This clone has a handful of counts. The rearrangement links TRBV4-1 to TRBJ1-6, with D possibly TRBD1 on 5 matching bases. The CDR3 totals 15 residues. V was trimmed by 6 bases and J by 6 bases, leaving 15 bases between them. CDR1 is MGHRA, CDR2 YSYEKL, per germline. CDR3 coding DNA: TGCGCCAGCAGACAGCCGGGACGGGGTAATTCACCCCTCCACTTT. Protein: CASRQPGRGNSPLHF.

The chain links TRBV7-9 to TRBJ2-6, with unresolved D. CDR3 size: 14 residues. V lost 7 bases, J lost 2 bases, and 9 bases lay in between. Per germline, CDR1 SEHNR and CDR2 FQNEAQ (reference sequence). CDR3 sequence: CASIKNAGANVLTF. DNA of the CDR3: TGTGCCAGCATTAAAAACGCTGGGGCCAACGTCCTGACTTTC.

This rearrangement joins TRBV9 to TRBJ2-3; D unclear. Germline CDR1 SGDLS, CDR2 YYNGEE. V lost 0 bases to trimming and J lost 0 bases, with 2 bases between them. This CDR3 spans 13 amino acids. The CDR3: CASSVASTDTQYF. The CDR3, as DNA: TGTGCCAGCAGCGTAGCCAGCACAGATACGCAGTATTTT.

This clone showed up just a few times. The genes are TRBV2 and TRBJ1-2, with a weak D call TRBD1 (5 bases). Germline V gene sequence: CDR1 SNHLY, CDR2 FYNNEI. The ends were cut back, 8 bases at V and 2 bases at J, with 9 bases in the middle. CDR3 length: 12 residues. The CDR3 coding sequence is TGTGCCAGCTCCGACAGAAACTATGGCTACACCTTC. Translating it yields CASSDRNYGYTF.

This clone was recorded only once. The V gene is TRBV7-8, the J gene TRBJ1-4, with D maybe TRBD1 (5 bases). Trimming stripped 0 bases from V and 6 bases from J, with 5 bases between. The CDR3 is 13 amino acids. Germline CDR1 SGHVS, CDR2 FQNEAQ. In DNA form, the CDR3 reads TGTGCCAGCAGCTTAGCAGGGGATGAAAAACTGTTTTTT. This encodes CASSLAGDEKLFF.

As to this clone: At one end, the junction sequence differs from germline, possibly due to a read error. In nucleotides, the CDR3 is TGTGCCAGCAGCATAGGACAGGTTGCTGGAAACACCATATATTTT. Amino acids: CASSIGQVAGNTIYF. This chain uses TRBV13 with TRBJ1-3; 7 nucleotides align to TRBD1. This CDR3 contains 15 residues. Germline assignment: CDR1 PRHDT and CDR2 FYEKMQ (reference sequence).

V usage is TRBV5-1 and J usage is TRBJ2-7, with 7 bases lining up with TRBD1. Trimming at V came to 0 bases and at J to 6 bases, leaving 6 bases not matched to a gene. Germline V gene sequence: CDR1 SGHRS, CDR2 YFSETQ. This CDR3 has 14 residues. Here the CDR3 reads CASSLGSGGLEQYF. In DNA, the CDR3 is TGCGCCAGCAGCTTGGGCTCAGGGGGTCTCGAGCAGTACTTC.

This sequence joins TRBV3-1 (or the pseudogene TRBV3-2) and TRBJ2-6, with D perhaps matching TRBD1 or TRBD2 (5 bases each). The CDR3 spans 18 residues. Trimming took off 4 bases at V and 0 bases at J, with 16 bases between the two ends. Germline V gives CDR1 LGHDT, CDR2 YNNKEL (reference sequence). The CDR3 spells CASSLIRGTSSGANVLTF. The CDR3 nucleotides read TGTGCCAGCAGCCTTATACGGGGCACCAGCTCTGGGGCCAACGTCCTGACTTTC.

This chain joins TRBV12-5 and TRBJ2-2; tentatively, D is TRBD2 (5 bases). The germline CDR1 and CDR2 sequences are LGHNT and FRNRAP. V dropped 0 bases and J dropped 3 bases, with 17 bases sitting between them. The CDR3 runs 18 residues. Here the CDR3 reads CASGLVPDGELYTGELFF. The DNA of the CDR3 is TGTGCTAGTGGTTTGGTGCCCGACGGGGAGCTGTACACCGGGGAGCTGTTTTTT.

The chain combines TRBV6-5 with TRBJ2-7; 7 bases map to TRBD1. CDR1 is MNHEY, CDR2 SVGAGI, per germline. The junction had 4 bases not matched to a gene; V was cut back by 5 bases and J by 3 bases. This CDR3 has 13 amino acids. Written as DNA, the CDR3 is TGTGCCAGCAGTACCACAGGGGTCTACGAGCAGTACTTC. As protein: CASSTTGVYEQYF.